The present T cell receptor (beta chain) was sequenced within a study of T-cell memory formation after mild COVID-19. TCRdb analysed the 5' RACE reads with MiXCR anew, one entry per CDR3 protein. In the table there are approximately 12,000 distinct CDR3 sequences, about 17% of which are singletons. This TCR was sampled from a man aged 18 to 30 who had mild COVID-19 (a few samples of this study predate the infection). Cell type and time point are not known. Sequenced material: PBMCs or a T cell subset sorted from them (not recorded which).

CDR3 amino acids: CSAGGGRTDTQYF. DNA for the CDR3: TGCAGCGCGGGGGGTGGGAGGACAGATACGCAGTATTTT. V usage is TRBV29-1 and J usage is TRBJ2-3, with 7 bases aligning to TRBD2. Germline trimming cut 7 bases from V and 3 bases from J; bases unmatched to any gene: 7. Germline values: CDR1 SQVTM, CDR2 ANQGSEA. The CDR3 has 13 residues.